The 11 T cell receptor beta chains below were found in one sample sequenced in a study of T cells after posttransplantation cyclophosphamide. Control samples came 1 year after myeloablative marrow transplants with methotrexate plus calcineurin inhibitor. Data came from immunoSEQ multiplex PCR; TCRdb stores just in-frame clones and leaves some out. The top ten clones hold around 24% of a sample with thousands of clones, about 80% of them seen once. The material was PBMCs, obtained after an allogeneic stem cell transplant with a calcineurin inhibitor and methotrexate. These receptors were obtained from a male patient aged 35-50 years who received an allogeneic stem cell transplant from an unrelated donor, was CMV-positive, and had chronic GVHD only. The graft donor may have contributed some T cells.

The chain combines TRBV30 with TRBJ2-5; unclear D gene. The CDR3 length is 11 residues. CDR1 and CDR2 from the germline V gene are GTSNPN and SVGIG (reference sequence). Trimming shortened V by 1 base and J by 6 bases, and 6 bases separated the two germline ends. The CDR3 region has the DNA TGTGCCTGGAGTGGCGTGAAGACCCAGTACTTC. Its protein is CAWSGVKTQYF.

The gene calls are TRBV11-3 and TRBJ1-1; D call uncertain. Per the germline V gene, CDR1 is SGHNT and CDR2 is YENEEA. The CDR3 consists of 12 residues. V was trimmed by 5 bases and J by 8 bases, leaving 12 bases between them. CDR3 region: CASSQERREAFF. CDR3 nucleotides: TGTGCCAGCAGCCAAGAGAGGCGGGAAGCTTTCTTT.

The chain employs TRBV4-3 and TRBJ1-6; 8 nucleotides line up with TRBD1. J gave up 7 bases and V 0 bases, and 14 bases lay outside the gene matches. The V gene's germline CDR1 is LGHNA and CDR2 YSLEER. The CDR3 length is 19 residues. The DNA of the CDR3 is TGCGCCAGCAGCCAAGATGCGGGACAGGCGGGGGTCTTGAATTCACCCCTCCACTTT. Protein: CASSQDAGQAGVLNSPLHF.

In this sample, this clone turned up a few times. The chain is built from TRBV6-6 and TRBJ2-7; the D gene is possibly TRBD1 (6 bases). Per the germline V gene, CDR1 is MNHNY and CDR2 is SVGAGI (reference sequence). The CDR3 is made up of 14 amino acids. V lost 4 bases, J lost 0 bases, and 10 bases lay in between. The CDR3 loop is CASSSQGSSYEQYF. The CDR3 nucleotides read TGTGCCAGCAGTTCACAGGGTAGCTCCTACGAGCAGTACTTC.

This clone occurred a few times. The V call is TRBV7-6, the J call TRBJ1-3; unclear D gene. V lost 1 base to trimming and J lost 2 bases, with 12 bases between them. The CDR3 totals 16 residues. The germline V gene has CDR1 SGHVS and CDR2 FNYEAQ. The CDR3 sequence is CASSLGRELAGNTIYF. The CDR3 bases are TGTGCCAGCAGCTTAGGGCGGGAACTGGCTGGAAACACCATATATTTT.

V is TRBV7-9 and J is TRBJ1-2; D is ambiguous. Trimming shortened V by 2 bases and J by 3 bases, and 10 bases separated the two germline ends. The length of the CDR3 is 14 residues. CDR1 SEHNR and CDR2 FQNEAQ come from the germline V gene (reference sequence). This CDR3 reads CASSLRSVDYGYTF. The CDR3 bases are TGTGCCAGCAGCTTAAGGAGCGTGGACTATGGCTACACCTTC.

This clone has a handful of counts. This sample also contains other DNA sequences that code for the same CDR3. The J gene is TRBJ2-7, the V gene TRBV7-9, with 15 nucleotides matching TRBD2. Germline V lookup: CDR1 SEHNR, CDR2 FQNEAQ (reference sequence). The CDR3 consists of 18 residues. The V gene end was trimmed by 0 bases and the J gene end by 6 bases; junction bases not matched to a gene: 9. The CDR3 here is CASSLAGLAGGPSGEQYF. Written as DNA, the CDR3 is TGTGCCAGCAGCTTAGCAGGACTAGCGGGGGGGCCGTCTGGCGAGCAGTACTTC.

V usage is TRBV19 and J usage is TRBJ1-2; D ambiguous. This CDR3 region has 14 residues. Germline-derived CDR1 and CDR2 are LNHDA and SQIVND (reference sequence). Trimming cost V 1 base and J 4 bases, with 10 bases left between them. The CDR3 sequence: CASSIVQQRYGYTF. CDR3 DNA sequence: TGTGCCAGTAGTATAGTACAGCAACGCTATGGCTACACCTTC.

There are a few counts of this clone. This chain joins TRBV28 and TRBJ1-3; D is ambiguous. CDR3 length: 16 amino acids. V dropped 5 bases and J dropped 7 bases, with 21 bases sitting between them. Germline V gene sequence: CDR1 MDHEN, CDR2 SYDVKM. CDR3 nucleotide sequence: TGTGCCAGCAGTCCCCTCCCCAGGTTGAGCGGTAACACCATATATTTT. Translating gives CASSPLPRLSGNTIYF.

The genes are TRBV29-1 and TRBJ2-1; 8 nucleotides line up with TRBD1. Germline CDR1 reads SQVTM; CDR2 reads ANQGSEA. This CDR3 spans 14 amino acids. V was clipped by 3 bases and J by 2 bases; unmatched bases: 3. This CDR3 is CSVEGQDTYNEQFF. CDR3 DNA sequence: TGCAGCGTTGAGGGACAGGATACCTACAATGAGCAGTTCTTC.

The gene calls are TRBV4-3 and TRBJ2-7; 12 bases map to TRBD1. V gave up 0 bases and J gave up 6 bases; unmatched junction bases: 6. The germline V gene has CDR1 LGHNA and CDR2 YSLEER. This CDR3 has 16 residues. The CDR3 is CASSQDRGDRGLEQYF. The DNA for the CDR3 is TGCGCCAGCAGCCAAGATAGGGGGGACAGGGGGCTCGAGCAGTACTTC.